One and the same sample provided the 2 T cell receptor beta chains below, sequenced in a study of control samples from healthy donors and cancer patients (TCRdb year 2020). Receptors were amplified or captured by the immunoSEQ multiplex PCR assay. TCRdb re-hosts the immuneACCESS table, in-frame sequences only. Its copies lack some clones; in the studies checked, an unresolved V gene accounts for under half of them, and the cause for the rest is not known. This sample holds about 140,000 clones; about 90% were observed only once. The ten most abundant clones make up about 7.6% of the sample. The source material was blood. All receptors derive from a man aged 18 to 30 in good health.

This clone was counted a single time. The chain has TRBV7-6 and TRBJ1-4; D call uncertain. Germline V gives CDR1 SGHVS, CDR2 FNYEAQ. Trimming pared 0 bases from V and 6 bases from J, leaving 11 bases between. CDR3 length: 15 amino acids. The CDR3 nucleotides read TGTGCCAGCAGCTTAGCTAGTCGGGAGGATGAAAAACTGTTTTTT. Translated: CASSLASREDEKLFF.

The chain couples TRBV11-2 to TRBJ2-3; no definite D call. Germline V gene lookup returns CDR1 SGHAT and CDR2 FQNNGV. CDR3 length: 14 amino acids. Trimming took off 4 bases at V and 5 bases at J, with 13 bases between the two ends. The CDR3, as DNA: TGTGCCAGCAGCTCCGGAGTGGCTGGAGATACGCAGTATTTT. Its translation: CASSSGVAGDTQYF.